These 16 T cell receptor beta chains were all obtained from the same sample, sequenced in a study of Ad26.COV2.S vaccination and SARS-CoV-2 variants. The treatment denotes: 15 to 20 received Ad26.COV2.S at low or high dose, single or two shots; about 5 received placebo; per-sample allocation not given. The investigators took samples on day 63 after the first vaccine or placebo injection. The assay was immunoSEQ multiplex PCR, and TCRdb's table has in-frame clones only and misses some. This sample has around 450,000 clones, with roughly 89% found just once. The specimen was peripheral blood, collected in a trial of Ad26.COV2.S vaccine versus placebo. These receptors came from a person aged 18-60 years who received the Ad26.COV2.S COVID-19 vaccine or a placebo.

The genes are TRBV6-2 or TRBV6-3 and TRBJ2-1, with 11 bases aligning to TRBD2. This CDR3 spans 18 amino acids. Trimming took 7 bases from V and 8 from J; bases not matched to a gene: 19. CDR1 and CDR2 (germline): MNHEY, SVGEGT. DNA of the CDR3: TGTGCCAGCAATTATCCGACGACTAGCGGGACGCAGCGGGATGAGCAGTTCTTC. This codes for CASNYPTTSGTQRDEQFF.

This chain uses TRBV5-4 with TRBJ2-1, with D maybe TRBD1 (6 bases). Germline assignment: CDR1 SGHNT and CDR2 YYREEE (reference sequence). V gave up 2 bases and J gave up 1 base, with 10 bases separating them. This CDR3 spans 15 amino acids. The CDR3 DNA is TGTGCCAGCAGCTTTGTGAGGGGGTCCTACAATGAGCAGTTCTTC. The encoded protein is CASSFVRGSYNEQFF.

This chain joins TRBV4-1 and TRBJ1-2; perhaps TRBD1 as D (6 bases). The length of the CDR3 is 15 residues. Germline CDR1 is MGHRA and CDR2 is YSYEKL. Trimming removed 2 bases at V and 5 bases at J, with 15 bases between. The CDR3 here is CASSQPLTGQYGYTF. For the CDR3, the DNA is TGCGCCAGCAGCCAACCCCTTACCGGACAGTATGGCTACACCTTC.

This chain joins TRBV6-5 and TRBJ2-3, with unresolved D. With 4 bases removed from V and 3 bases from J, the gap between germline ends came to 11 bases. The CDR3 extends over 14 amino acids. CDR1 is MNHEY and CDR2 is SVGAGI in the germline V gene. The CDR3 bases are TGTGCCAGCAGTTTTATAGGGTTGACAGATACGCAGTATTTT. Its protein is CASSFIGLTDTQYF.

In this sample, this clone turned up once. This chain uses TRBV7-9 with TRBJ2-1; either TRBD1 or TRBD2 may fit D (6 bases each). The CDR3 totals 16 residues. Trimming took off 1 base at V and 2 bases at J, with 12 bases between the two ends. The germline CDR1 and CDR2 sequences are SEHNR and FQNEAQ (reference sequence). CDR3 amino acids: CASSLGTGRTYNEQFF. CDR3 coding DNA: TGTGCCAGCAGCTTAGGTACAGGGAGGACCTACAATGAGCAGTTCTTC.

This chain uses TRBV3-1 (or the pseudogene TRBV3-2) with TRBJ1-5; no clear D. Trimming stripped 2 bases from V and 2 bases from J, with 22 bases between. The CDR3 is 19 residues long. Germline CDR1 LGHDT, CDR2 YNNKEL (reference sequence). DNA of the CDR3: TGTGCCAGCAGCCAACAAACGACCCGAAAAACATGGGGCAATCAGCCCCAGCATTTT. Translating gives CASSQQTTRKTWGNQPQHF.

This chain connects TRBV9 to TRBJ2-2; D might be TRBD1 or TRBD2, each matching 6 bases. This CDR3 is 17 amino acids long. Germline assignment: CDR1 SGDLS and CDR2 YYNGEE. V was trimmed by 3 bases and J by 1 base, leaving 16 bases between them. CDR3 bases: TGTGCCAGCAGCGACCCCCGGGGGCAAGAGAACACCGGGGAGCTGTTTTTT. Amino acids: CASSDPRGQENTGELFF.

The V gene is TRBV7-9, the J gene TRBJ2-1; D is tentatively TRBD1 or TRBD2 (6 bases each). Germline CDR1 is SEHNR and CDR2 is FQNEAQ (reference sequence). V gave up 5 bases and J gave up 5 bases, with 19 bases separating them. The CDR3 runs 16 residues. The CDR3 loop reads CASSLLTGGRNNEQFF. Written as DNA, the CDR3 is TGTGCCAGCAGCCTGCTGACAGGAGGGCGTAACAATGAGCAGTTCTTC.

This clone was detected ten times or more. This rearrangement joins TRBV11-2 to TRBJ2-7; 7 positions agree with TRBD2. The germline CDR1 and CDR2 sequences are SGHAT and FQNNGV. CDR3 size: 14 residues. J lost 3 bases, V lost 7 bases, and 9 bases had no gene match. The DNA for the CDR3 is TGTGCCAGCAAGCGGGATTTGGCGTACTACGAGCAGTACGTC. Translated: CASKRDLAYYEQYV.

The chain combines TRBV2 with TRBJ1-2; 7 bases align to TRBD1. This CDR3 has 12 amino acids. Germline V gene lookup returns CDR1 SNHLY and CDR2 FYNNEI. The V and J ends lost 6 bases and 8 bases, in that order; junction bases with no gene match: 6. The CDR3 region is CASRRDSGGYTF. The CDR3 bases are TGTGCCAGCAGACGGGACAGCGGCGGCTACACCTTC. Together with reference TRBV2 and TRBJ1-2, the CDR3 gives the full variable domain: EPEVTQTPSHQVTQMGQEVILRCVPISNHLYFYWYRQILGQKVEFLVSFYNNEISEKSEIFDDQFSVERPDGSNFTLKIRSTKLEDSAMYFCASRRDSGGYTFGSGTRLTVV.

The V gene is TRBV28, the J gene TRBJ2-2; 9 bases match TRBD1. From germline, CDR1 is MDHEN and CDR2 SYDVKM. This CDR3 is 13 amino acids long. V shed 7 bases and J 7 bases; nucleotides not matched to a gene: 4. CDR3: CASNGQGIGELFF. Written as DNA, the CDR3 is TGTGCCAGCAACGGACAGGGGATCGGGGAGCTGTTTTTT.

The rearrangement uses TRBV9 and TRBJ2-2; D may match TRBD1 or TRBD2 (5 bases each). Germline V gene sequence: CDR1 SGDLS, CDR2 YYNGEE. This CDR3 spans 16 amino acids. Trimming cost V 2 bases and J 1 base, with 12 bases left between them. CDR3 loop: CASSVGVDVNTGELFF. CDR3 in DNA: TGTGCCAGCAGCGTGGGGGTAGATGTGAACACCGGGGAGCTGTTTTTT.

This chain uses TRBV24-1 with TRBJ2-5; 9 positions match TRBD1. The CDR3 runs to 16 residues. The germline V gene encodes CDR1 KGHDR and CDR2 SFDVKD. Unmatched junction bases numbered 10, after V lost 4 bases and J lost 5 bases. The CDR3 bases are TGTGCCACCAGTGACTCGCTTACAGGGGGCAGGGAGACCCAGTACTTC. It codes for CATSDSLTGGRETQYF.

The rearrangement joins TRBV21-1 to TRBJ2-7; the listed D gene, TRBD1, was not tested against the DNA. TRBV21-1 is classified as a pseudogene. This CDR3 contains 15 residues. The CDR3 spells CASSKGPGTGDEQYV. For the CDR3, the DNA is TGTGCCAGCAGCAAAGGCCCCGGGACAGGGGACGAGCAGTACGTC.

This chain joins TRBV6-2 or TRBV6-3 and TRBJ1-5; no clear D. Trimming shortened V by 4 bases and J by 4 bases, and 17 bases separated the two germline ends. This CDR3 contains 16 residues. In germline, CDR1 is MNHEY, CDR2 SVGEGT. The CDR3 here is CASSSTVPAFNQPQHF. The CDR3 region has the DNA TGTGCCAGCAGTTCTACAGTCCCCGCTTTTAATCAGCCCCAGCATTTT.

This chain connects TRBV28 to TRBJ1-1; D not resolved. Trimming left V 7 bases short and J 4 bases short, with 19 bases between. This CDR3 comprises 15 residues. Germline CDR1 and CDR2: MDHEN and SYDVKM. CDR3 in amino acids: CASNRARRGGTEAFF. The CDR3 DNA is TGTGCCAGCAACCGGGCTAGGCGGGGTGGCACTGAAGCTTTCTTT.